These 29 T cell receptor beta chains share one sample of origin, sequenced in a study of OX40 agonist ivuxolimab in advanced cancers. Here immunoSEQ multiplex PCR was the method, and the copy in TCRdb shows in-frame clones only, minus some. The table lists 60,000 or so clones, roughly 84% of them singletons. Sequenced here: CD4+ or CD8+ T cells sorted from blood, sampled in a trial of the OX40 agonist ivuxolimab. The receptors here all came from an adult with an advanced solid tumor such as melanoma, head and neck, liver or kidney cancer.

The chain links TRBV28 to TRBJ1-1; 8 bases match TRBD1. The germline V gene has CDR1 MDHEN and CDR2 SYDVKM. The trim removed 3 bases at V and 1 base at J, leaving 7 bases unmatched. This CDR3 has 16 residues. DNA for the CDR3: TGTGCCAGCAGTTTCCCCGGACAGGGCCAGAACACTGAAGCTTTCTTT. This encodes CASSFPGQGQNTEAFF. The complete variable domain, with remaining parts taken from reference TRBV28 and TRBJ1-1, reads DVKVTQSSRYLVKRTGEKVFLECVQDMDHENMFWYRQDPGLGLRLIYFSYDVKMKEKGDIPEGYSVSREKKERFSLILESASTNQTSMYLCASSFPGQGQNTEAFFGQGTRLTVV.

The CDR3 nucleotides are TGTGCCAGCAGTGAAATCGGCCAGACAGGGGGGGTCACTAGCTACACCTTC. As protein: CASSEIGQTGGVTSYTF. The chain employs TRBV6-1 and TRBJ1-2; TRBD1 agrees at 9 bases. Germline V gene sequence: CDR1 MNHNS, CDR2 SASEGT. The CDR3 runs 17 residues. J was trimmed by 9 bases and V by 2 bases; bases with no gene match: 16.

In this sample, this clone turned up once. This chain connects TRBV10-3 to TRBJ1-1, with TRBD1 matching over 10 bases. The CDR3 is 14 amino acids. V shed 7 bases, J shed 6 bases, and the junction held 8 bases outside the gene matches. The germline V gene encodes CDR1 ENHRY and CDR2 SYGVKD. In nucleotides, the CDR3 is TGTGCCATCATGGGGGACAGGGGATTTTCTGAAGCTTTCTTT. This translates into CAIMGDRGFSEAFF.

The chain combines TRBV6-1 with TRBJ2-1; D unclear. The V and J ends lost 2 bases and 8 bases respectively, with 1 base between them. Germline assignment: CDR1 MNHNS and CDR2 SASEGT. This CDR3 comprises 10 residues. CDR3 DNA sequence: TGTGCCAGCAGTGAATATGAGCAGTTCTTC. Its protein is CASSEYEQFF.

J is TRBJ1-2 and V is TRBV6-5; D might be TRBD1 (5 bases). The CDR3 is made up of 13 amino acids. Trimming left V 0 bases short and J 6 bases short, with 8 bases between. The germline V gene encodes CDR1 MNHEY and CDR2 SVGAGI. This CDR3 is CASSYSSGDGYTF. The DNA for the CDR3 is TGTGCCAGCAGTTACTCGTCGGGGGATGGCTACACCTTC.

This clone was picked up a small number of times. The chain uses TRBV6-5 and TRBJ1-1; a possible D gene is TRBD1 (6 bases). V was pared by 2 bases and J by 4 bases, with 11 bases between. The CDR3 is made up of 14 amino acids. CDR1 and CDR2 (germline): MNHEY, SVGAGI. The CDR3 coding sequence is TGTGCCAGCAGTTACCTCCGAGGGGGCACTGAAGCTTTCTTT. Encoded protein: CASSYLRGGTEAFF.

The chain combines TRBV10-3 with TRBJ1-1; 7 bases fit TRBD1. V was clipped by 6 bases and J by 7 bases; unmatched bases: 8. The CDR3 is 13 amino acids. The germline V gene encodes CDR1 ENHRY and CDR2 SYGVKD. In DNA form, the CDR3 reads TGTGCCATCAGCCTCGGGACAGATATTGAAGCTTTCTTT. Amino acid sequence: CAISLGTDIEAFF.

V and J are TRBV18 and TRBJ1-5; D is perhaps TRBD1 (6 bases). This CDR3 spans 14 amino acids. Germline assignment: CDR1 KGHSH and CDR2 LQKENI. Trimming left V 0 bases short and J 4 bases short, with 7 bases between. The CDR3 is CASSPPGGNQPQHF. The CDR3 nucleotides are TGTGCCAGCTCACCACCAGGGGGTAATCAGCCCCAGCATTTT.

V and J are TRBV6-5 and TRBJ1-5; tentatively, D is TRBD1 (6 bases). The CDR3 has 16 residues. The germline V gene encodes CDR1 MNHEY and CDR2 SVGAGI. The V end lost 0 bases, the J end lost 4 bases, and 13 bases lay between the germline ends. CDR3 protein: CASSYSSGAPNQPQHF. The DNA of the CDR3 is TGTGCCAGCAGTTACTCGTCGGGGGCGCCGAATCAGCCCCAGCATTTT.

The chain links TRBV6-6 to TRBJ1-6; 8 nucleotides align to TRBD1. V dropped 6 bases and J dropped 9; count of bases not matched to a gene: 10. The CDR3 length is 15 residues. Germline assignment: CDR1 MNHNY and CDR2 SVGAGI (reference sequence). CDR3 loop: CASRKGDRLGSPLHF. CDR3 in DNA: TGTGCCAGCAGAAAAGGGGACAGGCTGGGTTCACCCCTCCACTTT.

This CDR3 reads CASSQRPETDTQYF. The DNA of the CDR3 is TGTGCCAGCAGCCAACGACCCGAGACAGATACGCAGTATTTT. The chain uses TRBV7-6 and TRBJ2-3; D call uncertain. Between the trimmed V and J ends, which lost 5 bases and 3 bases, there was a span of 12 bases. CDR1 is SGHVS, CDR2 FNYEAQ, per germline. The CDR3 loop spans 14 amino acids.

V is TRBV6-6 and J is TRBJ2-1; D is unclear. This CDR3 contains 12 residues. Deletions cut 4 bases from V and 7 bases from J, with 8 bases between. Germline CDR1 reads MNHNY; CDR2 reads SVGAGI (reference sequence). CDR3 bases: TGTGCCAGCAGTTTATCTAAGAATGAGCAGTTCTTC. Translated: CASSLSKNEQFF.

This clone was detected a few times. The V gene is TRBV29-1, the J gene TRBJ2-1; TRBD2 matches at 11 bases. Trimming removed 3 bases from V and 6 bases from J; junction bases left unmatched: 7. The germline gives CDR1 SQVTM, CDR2 ANQGSEA. The CDR3 is 15 residues long. The CDR3 protein is CSVDVPSGGSNEQFF. Written as DNA, the CDR3 is TGCAGCGTTGATGTCCCTAGCGGGGGGTCCAATGAGCAGTTCTTC.

Of note for this clone: The sample has other DNA sequences that encode this CDR3 too. The rearrangement uses TRBV6-1 and TRBJ2-1; D gene ambiguous. Germline assignment: CDR1 MNHNS and CDR2 SASEGT. The V end lost 2 bases, the J end lost 5 bases, and 1 base lay between the germline ends. The CDR3 length is 11 residues. CDR3 amino acids: CASSENNEQFF. The CDR3 DNA is TGTGCCAGCAGTGAAAACAATGAGCAGTTCTTC.

The CDR3 reads CASSSPSSYEQYF. CDR3 DNA sequence: TGTGCCAGCAGCTCCCCCAGTTCCTACGAGCAGTACTTC. V and J are TRBV5-4 and TRBJ2-7; D not resolved. Germline assignment: CDR1 SGHNT and CDR2 YYREEE (reference sequence). V was clipped by 3 bases and J by 1 base, with 8 bases between them. The CDR3 spans 13 residues.

In regard to this clone: At one boundary the junction diverges from the germline segment, which might be a read error. The J gene is TRBJ2-5, the V gene TRBV19; a possible D gene is TRBD1 (6 bases). CDR1 is LNHDA and CDR2 is SQIVND in the germline V gene (reference sequence). This CDR3 comprises 13 residues. Written as DNA, the CDR3 is TGTGCCGGTAGTATAACAGGGACGGGGACCCAGTACTTC. Translating gives CAGSITGTGTQYF.

The gene calls are TRBV12-2 and TRBJ2-1; TRBD2 was called by the table and not checked on the DNA. TRBV12-2 is listed as a pseudogene. The CDR3 length is 17 residues. This CDR3 is CASRLVVAGGVCDEQFF. The DNA for the CDR3 is TGTGCAAGTCGCTTAGTGGTAGCGGGAGGGGTCTGCGATGAGCAGTTCTTC.

The chain employs TRBV29-1 and TRBJ2-7, with D perhaps matching TRBD1 or TRBD2 (5 bases each). CDR1 SQVTM and CDR2 ANQGSEA come from the germline V gene. The CDR3 runs to 12 residues. Trimming stripped 5 bases from V and 0 bases from J, with 8 bases between. CDR3 bases: TGCAGCGTTTCAGGGAGCTCCTACGAGCAGTACTTC. Translating it yields CSVSGSSYEQYF.

Only one count was recorded for this clone. The chain uses TRBV19 and TRBJ2-7; D is unclear. Germline V gene lookup returns CDR1 LNHDA and CDR2 SQIVND (reference sequence). This CDR3 spans 9 amino acids. Trimming took 5 bases from V and 6 from J, leaving 2 bases between them. CDR3 sequence reads: CASSVEQYF. CDR3 DNA sequence: TGTGCCAGTAGTGTCGAGCAGTACTTC.

This clone has just one count. V and J are TRBV7-9 and TRBJ2-7, with a possible D match to TRBD1 (5 bases). The V gene's germline CDR1 is SEHNR and CDR2 FQNEAQ (reference sequence). The CDR3 sequence is 13 residues long. Trimming pared 8 bases from V and 5 bases from J, leaving 16 bases between. CDR3 nucleotide sequence: TGTGCCAGCGGGCGGATAGGGGCCCACGAGCAGTACTTC. Its protein is CASGRIGAHEQYF. Filled out from reference TRBV7-9 and TRBJ2-7, the complete variable domain reads DTGVSQNPRHKITKRGQNVTFRCDPISEHNRLYWYRQTLGQGPEFLTYFQNEAQLEKSRLLSDRFSAERPKGSFSTLEIQRTEQGDSAMYLCASGRIGAHEQYFGPGTRLTVT.

The rearrangement links TRBV10-3 to TRBJ1-6; D unclear. Trimming took 10 bases from V and 0 from J, leaving 10 bases between them. Germline V lookup: CDR1 ENHRY, CDR2 SYGVKD. This CDR3 is built from 14 residues. The CDR3 sequence is CATRLSSYNSPLHF. The CDR3 region has the DNA TGTGCCACTCGACTGAGCTCCTATAATTCACCCCTCCACTTT.

The chain couples TRBV28 to TRBJ2-7, with 8 bases identical to TRBD2. Germline assignment: CDR1 MDHEN and CDR2 SYDVKM. V shed 10 bases and J 3 bases; nucleotides not matched to a gene: 11. The CDR3 consists of 14 residues. The CDR3 loop reads CATGGGHLYYEQYF. The CDR3 nucleotides read TGTGCCACCGGGGGGGGGCACTTGTACTACGAGCAGTACTTC.

The rearrangement uses TRBV5-1 and TRBJ1-6; 10 positions match TRBD1. Germline V lookup: CDR1 SGHRS, CDR2 YFSETQ. The CDR3 is 15 amino acids. The V and J ends lost 0 bases and 9 bases, in that order; junction bases with no gene match: 3. DNA for the CDR3: TGCGCCAGCAGCTTGGAGGGGACAGGGGTTTCACCCCTCCACTTT. Its protein is CASSLEGTGVSPLHF.

The chain couples TRBV19 to TRBJ1-1; D gene ambiguous. V gave up 5 bases and J gave up 0 bases, with 16 bases separating them. This CDR3 comprises 16 residues. Germline CDR1 is LNHDA and CDR2 is SQIVND (reference sequence). The CDR3 sequence: CASSFYVGSLNTEAFF. DNA of the CDR3: TGTGCCAGTAGTTTCTACGTAGGCAGCTTGAACACTGAAGCTTTCTTT.

The table lists this clone with a count of one. This chain links TRBV5-5 with TRBJ2-7, with no clear D. CDR1 and CDR2 (germline): SGHKS, YYEKEE (reference sequence). This CDR3 region has 13 residues. Trimming took off 0 bases at V and 1 base at J, with 5 bases between the two ends. For the CDR3, the DNA is TGTGCCAGCAGCTTGGCCTTGTCCTACGAGCAGTACTTC. Encoded protein: CASSLALSYEQYF.

The genes are TRBV19 and TRBJ2-3, with D perhaps TRBD1 (7 bases). This CDR3 region has 19 residues. Germline V lookup: CDR1 LNHDA, CDR2 SQIVND (reference sequence). Trimming shortened V by 2 bases and J by 5 bases, and 26 bases separated the two germline ends. In nucleotides, the CDR3 is TGTGCCAGTAGTATAATTCAAGCCAAACCCAGGGGGGAAGGAGATACGCAGTATTTT. Its protein product is CASSIIQAKPRGEGDTQYF.

CDR3 amino acids: CAWAGGVDTQYF. The CDR3 nucleotides read TGTGCCTGGGCGGGAGGAGTGGATACGCAGTATTTT. This chain connects TRBV30 to TRBJ2-3, with 8 bases aligning to TRBD2. Germline values: CDR1 GTSNPN, CDR2 SVGIG (reference sequence). The CDR3 covers 12 residues. Trimming removed 5 bases from V and 6 bases from J; junction bases left unmatched: 4. Full variable domain (remainder filled in from reference TRBV30 and TRBJ2-3): SQTIHQWPATLVQPVGSPLSLECTVEGTSNPNLYWYRQAAGRGLQLLFYSVGIGQISSEVPQNLSASRPQDRQFILSSKKLLLSDSGFYLCAWAGGVDTQYFGPGTRLTVL.

This clone was recorded a few times. The chain has TRBV5-1 and TRBJ2-2, with 8 bases matching TRBD1. V lost 0 bases and J lost 6; bases outside the gene matches: 4. The CDR3 sequence is 15 residues long. Germline loops: CDR1 SGHRS, CDR2 YFSETQ. DNA for the CDR3: TGCGCCAGCAGCTTGGACGGACAGGGTGCCGGGGAGCTGTTTTTT. Its protein product is CASSLDGQGAGELFF.

This clone has a single count. This sequence joins TRBV19 and TRBJ2-1; 7 bases match TRBD2. Germline V gene lookup returns CDR1 LNHDA and CDR2 SQIVND (reference sequence). The length of the CDR3 is 15 residues. V lost 5 bases to trimming and J lost 6 bases; unmatched junction nucleotides: 10. CDR3 sequence reads: CASSSWEGPGNEQFF. The CDR3 bases are TGTGCCAGTAGTTCATGGGAGGGCCCAGGCAATGAGCAGTTCTTC.